This TCR beta chain was obtained from a study of blood T cell repertoires in COVID-19. At the level of the study: Samples representing acute and convalescent COVID-19 were sourced from the United States, Italy and Spain.

This clone was detected once. Germline lookup yields CDR1 SGHTA and CDR2 FQGNSA. CDR3 size: 15 residues. V lost 0 bases and J lost 5, with 13 bases in between. Authors' analysis steps: Amplification of reference gene primers provided the estimated nucleated cell counts. Only in-frame clones appear in the TCRdb table, and some are missing; sequencing was by immunoSEQ multiplex PCR. From that table come the V and J calls and clone size; the DNA was used to work out D and trimming. The repertoire holds 650,000 to 800,000 clones, about 90% seen once, with approximately 0.25% in the top ten. The specimen was peripheral blood. The TCR sequence derives from a young woman with acute or convalescent COVID-19. This rearrangement joins TRBV7-2 to TRBJ2-5, with D tentatively TRBD2 (7 bases). For the CDR3, the DNA is TGTGCCAGCAGCTTAGCGGGGGGGCCGTTGGAGACCCAGTACTTC. Its translation: CASSLAGGPLETQYF.